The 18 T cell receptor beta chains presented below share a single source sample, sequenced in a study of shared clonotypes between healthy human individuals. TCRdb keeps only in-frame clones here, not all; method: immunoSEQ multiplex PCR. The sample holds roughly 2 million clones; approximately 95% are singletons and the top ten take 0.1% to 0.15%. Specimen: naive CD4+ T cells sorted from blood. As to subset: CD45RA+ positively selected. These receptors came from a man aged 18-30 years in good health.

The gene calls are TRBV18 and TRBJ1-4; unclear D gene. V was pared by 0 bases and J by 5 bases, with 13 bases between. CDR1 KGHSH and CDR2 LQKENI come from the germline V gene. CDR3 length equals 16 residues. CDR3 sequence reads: CASSPPGNRPNEKLFF. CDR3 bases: TGTGCCAGCTCACCACCGGGAAACAGACCGAATGAAAAACTGTTTTTT.

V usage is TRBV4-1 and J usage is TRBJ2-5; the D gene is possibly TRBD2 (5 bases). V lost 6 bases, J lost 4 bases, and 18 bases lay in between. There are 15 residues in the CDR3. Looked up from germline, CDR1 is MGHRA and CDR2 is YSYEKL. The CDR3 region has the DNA TGCGCCAGCAGTGGACTGGGAGAGGCCGGAGAGACCCAGTACTTC. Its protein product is CASSGLGEAGETQYF.

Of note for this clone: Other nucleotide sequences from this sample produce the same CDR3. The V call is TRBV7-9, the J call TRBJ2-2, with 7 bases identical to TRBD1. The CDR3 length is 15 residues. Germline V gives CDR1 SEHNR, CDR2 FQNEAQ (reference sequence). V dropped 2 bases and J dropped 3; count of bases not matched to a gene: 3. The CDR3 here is CASSLRDSYTGELFF. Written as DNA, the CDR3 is TGTGCCAGCAGCTTACGGGACAGCTACACCGGGGAGCTGTTTTTT.

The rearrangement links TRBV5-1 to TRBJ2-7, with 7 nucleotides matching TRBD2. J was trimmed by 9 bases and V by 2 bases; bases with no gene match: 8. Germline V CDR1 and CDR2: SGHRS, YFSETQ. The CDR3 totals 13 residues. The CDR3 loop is CASSFGGSSGQYF. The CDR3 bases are TGCGCCAGCAGCTTCGGCGGGAGTAGCGGGCAGTACTTC.

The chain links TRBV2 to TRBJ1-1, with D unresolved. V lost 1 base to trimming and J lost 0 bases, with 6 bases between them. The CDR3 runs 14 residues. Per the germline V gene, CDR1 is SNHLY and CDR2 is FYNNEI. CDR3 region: CASSEVGLNTEAFF. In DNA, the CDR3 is TGTGCCAGCAGTGAAGTAGGTTTGAACACTGAAGCTTTCTTT.

The CDR3 DNA reads TGTGCCAGCTCACAGACTAGCGGGAACCAAGAGACCCAGTACTTC. This sequence encodes CASSQTSGNQETQYF. V usage is TRBV18 and J usage is TRBJ2-5, with 11 positions matching TRBD2. Germline CDR1 and CDR2: KGHSH and LQKENI. J gave up 0 bases and V 4 bases, and 1 base lay outside the gene matches. The CDR3 length is 15 residues.

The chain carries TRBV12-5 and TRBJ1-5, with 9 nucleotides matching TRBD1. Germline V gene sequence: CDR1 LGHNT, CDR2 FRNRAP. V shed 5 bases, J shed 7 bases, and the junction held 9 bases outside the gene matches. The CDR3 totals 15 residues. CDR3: CASGQPGQGYQPQHF. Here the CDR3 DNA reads TGTGCTAGTGGTCAACCGGGACAGGGTTACCAGCCCCAGCATTTT.

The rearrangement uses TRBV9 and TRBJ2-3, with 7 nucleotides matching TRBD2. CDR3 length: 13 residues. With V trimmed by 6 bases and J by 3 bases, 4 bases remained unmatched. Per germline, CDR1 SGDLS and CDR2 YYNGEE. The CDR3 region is CASKREGTDTQYF. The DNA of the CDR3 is TGTGCCAGCAAGCGGGAAGGAACAGATACGCAGTATTTT.

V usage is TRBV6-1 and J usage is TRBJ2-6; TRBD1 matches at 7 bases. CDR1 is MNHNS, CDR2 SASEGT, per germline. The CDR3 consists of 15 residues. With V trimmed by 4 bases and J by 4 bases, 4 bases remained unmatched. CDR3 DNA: TGTGCCAGCAGTGTACAGGGGAGAGGGGCCAACGTCCTGACTTTC. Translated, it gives CASSVQGRGANVLTF.

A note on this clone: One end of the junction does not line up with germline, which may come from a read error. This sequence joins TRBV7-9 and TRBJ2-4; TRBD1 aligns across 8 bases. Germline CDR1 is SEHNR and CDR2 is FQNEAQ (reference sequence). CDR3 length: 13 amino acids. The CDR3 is CASSSKGVDRAFF. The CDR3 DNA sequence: TGTGCCAGCAGCTCCAAGGGGGTGGACAGGGCGTTCTTC.

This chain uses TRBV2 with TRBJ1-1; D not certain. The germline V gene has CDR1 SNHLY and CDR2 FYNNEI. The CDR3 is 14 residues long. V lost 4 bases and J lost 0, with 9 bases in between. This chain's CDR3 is CASSAGVVNTEAFF. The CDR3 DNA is TGTGCCAGCAGTGCCGGGGTAGTGAACACTGAAGCTTTCTTT.

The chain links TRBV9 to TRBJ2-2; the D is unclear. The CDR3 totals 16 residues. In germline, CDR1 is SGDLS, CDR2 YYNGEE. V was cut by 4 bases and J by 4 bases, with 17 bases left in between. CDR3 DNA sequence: TGTGCCAGCAGCCCATTCCTTGGCATGGGCACCGGGGAGCTGTTTTTT. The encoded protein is CASSPFLGMGTGELFF.

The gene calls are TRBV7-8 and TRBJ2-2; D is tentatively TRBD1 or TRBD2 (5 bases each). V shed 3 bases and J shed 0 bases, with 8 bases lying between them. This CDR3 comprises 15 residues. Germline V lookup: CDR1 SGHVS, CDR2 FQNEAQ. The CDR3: CASSFRDANTGELFF. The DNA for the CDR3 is TGTGCCAGCAGCTTCAGGGACGCGAACACCGGGGAGCTGTTTTTT.

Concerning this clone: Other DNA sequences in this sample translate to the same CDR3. CDR3 in amino acids: CAISGTSYEQYF. In DNA form, the CDR3 reads TGTGCCATCAGTGGTACTAGCTACGAGCAGTACTTC. This chain connects TRBV10-3 to TRBJ2-7; maybe TRBD2 (5 bases). V gave up 4 bases and J gave up 3 bases, with 7 bases separating them. Germline values: CDR1 ENHRY, CDR2 SYGVKD. The CDR3 spans 12 residues.

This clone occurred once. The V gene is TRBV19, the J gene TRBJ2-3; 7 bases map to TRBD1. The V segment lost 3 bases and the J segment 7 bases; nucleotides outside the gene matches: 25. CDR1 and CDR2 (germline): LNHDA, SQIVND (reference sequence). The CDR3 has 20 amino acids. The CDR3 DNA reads TGTGCCAGTAGTATGCCCTTAACACCGACAGGGTCTACAGTGAGGTATACGCAGTATTTT. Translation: CASSMPLTPTGSTVRYTQYF.

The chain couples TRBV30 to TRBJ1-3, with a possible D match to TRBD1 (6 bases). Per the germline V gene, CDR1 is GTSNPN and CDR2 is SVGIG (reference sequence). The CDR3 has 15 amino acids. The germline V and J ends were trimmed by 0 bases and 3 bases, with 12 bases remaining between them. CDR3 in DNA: TGTGCCTGGAGTGTTGGACCAGGGGTTGGAAACACCATATATTTT. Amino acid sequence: CAWSVGPGVGNTIYF.

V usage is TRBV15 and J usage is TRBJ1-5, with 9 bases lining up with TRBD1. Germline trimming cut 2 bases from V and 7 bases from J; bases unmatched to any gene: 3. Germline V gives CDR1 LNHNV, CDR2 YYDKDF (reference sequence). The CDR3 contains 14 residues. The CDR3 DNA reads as TGTGCCACCAGCAGAATACAGGGGGCCCAGCCCCAGCATTTT. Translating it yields CATSRIQGAQPQHF.

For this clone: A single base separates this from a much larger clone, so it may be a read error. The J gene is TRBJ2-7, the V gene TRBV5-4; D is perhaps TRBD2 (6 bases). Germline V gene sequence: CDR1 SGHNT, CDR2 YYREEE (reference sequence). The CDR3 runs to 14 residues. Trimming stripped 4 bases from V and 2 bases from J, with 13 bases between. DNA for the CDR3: TGTGCCAGCAGCCCAGGACTACTCCCCTACGAGCAGTACTTC. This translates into CASSPGLLPYEQYF.